These 13 T cell receptor beta chains share one sample of origin, sequenced in a study of long-term antiretroviral therapy in people with HIV. The authors ran the immunoSEQ assay, v3.0, at survey level. Here immunoSEQ multiplex PCR was the method, and the copy in TCRdb shows in-frame clones only, minus some. The repertoire holds about 28,000 clones, with around 80% as singletons. Sample: unsorted PBMCs, taken 1.5 years before starting antiretroviral therapy. Source of these receptors: a man aged 18-30 years with HIV.

The chain links TRBV19 to TRBJ1-1; 9 bases align to TRBD1. The junction had 12 bases not matched to a gene; V was cut back by 6 bases and J by 4 bases. There are 16 residues in the CDR3. Germline CDR1 LNHDA, CDR2 SQIVND (reference sequence). CDR3 region: CASSQGQGMRSTEAFF. CDR3 sequence (DNA): TGTGCCAGTAGCCAAGGACAGGGGATGCGGAGCACTGAAGCTTTCTTT.

V and J are TRBV7-2 and TRBJ1-1; D is possibly TRBD1 (5 bases). The CDR3 has 14 amino acids. Trimming took 2 bases from V and 4 from J, leaving 11 bases between them. CDR1 is SGHTA and CDR2 is FQGNSA in the germline V gene. The CDR3 reads CASSLNQGGTEAFF. Written as DNA, the CDR3 is TGTGCCAGCAGCTTAAACCAGGGTGGCACTGAAGCTTTCTTT.

The chain uses TRBV19 and TRBJ1-2; D ambiguous. The germline gives CDR1 LNHDA, CDR2 SQIVND (reference sequence). V was shortened by 3 bases and J by 8 bases, with 13 bases between the two germline ends. The CDR3 is 13 amino acids. The CDR3 protein is CASSIVPPPGYTF. In DNA, the CDR3 is TGTGCCAGTAGTATCGTACCTCCACCCGGCTACACCTTC.

This sequence joins TRBV6-1 and TRBJ2-7; either TRBD1 or TRBD2 may supply D (5 bases each). Trimming removed 3 bases at V and 12 bases at J, with 18 bases between. The germline gives CDR1 MNHNS, CDR2 SASEGT. The CDR3 totals 13 residues. The CDR3 reads CASSEGVRGFRYF. As DNA, the CDR3 is TGTGCCAGCAGTGAGGGAGTGAGGGGCTTTCGGTACTTC.

V and J are TRBV9 and TRBJ2-1; 14 positions agree with TRBD2. The CDR3 has 17 amino acids. The trim removed 3 bases at V and 2 bases at J, leaving 4 bases unmatched. Germline V gene data show CDR1 as SGDLS and CDR2 as YYNGEE. The CDR3: CASSEGLAGATYNEQFF. The CDR3 DNA sequence: TGTGCCAGCAGCGAGGGACTAGCGGGGGCCACCTACAATGAGCAGTTCTTC.

This clone occurred once. The gene calls are TRBV5-1 and TRBJ1-2, with 10 positions matching TRBD1. The CDR3 loop spans 17 amino acids. Germline CDR1 is SGHRS and CDR2 is YFSETQ. The V segment lost 0 bases and the J segment 4 bases; nucleotides outside the gene matches: 9. The CDR3 here is CASSLGSGDRGLYGYTF. The CDR3 DNA sequence: TGCGCCAGCAGCTTGGGATCCGGGGACAGGGGCCTCTATGGCTACACCTTC.

This clone was detected once. The chain links TRBV11-2 to TRBJ2-7; D is possibly TRBD1 (6 bases). This CDR3 contains 15 residues. Germline V gives CDR1 SGHAT, CDR2 FQNNGV. Trimming took 8 bases from V and 0 from J, leaving 17 bases between them. The chain's CDR3 is CASPRTDRPSYEQYF. DNA of the CDR3: TGTGCCAGCCCTCGAACCGACAGGCCCTCCTACGAGCAGTACTTC.

V gene TRBV4-1 combines with J gene TRBJ2-7; unclear D gene. There are 15 residues in the CDR3. The V end lost 0 bases, the J end lost 1 base, and 10 bases lay between the germline ends. Germline assignment: CDR1 MGHRA and CDR2 YSYEKL. The CDR3 spells CASSQEGRNSYEQYF. The CDR3 DNA is TGCGCCAGCAGCCAAGAAGGACGGAATTCCTACGAGCAGTACTTC.

CDR3 sequence (DNA): TGCAGCGTTGGGACTAGCGGGGGGACGCAGTTCTTC. Amino acids: CSVGTSGGTQFF. The chain uses TRBV29-1 and TRBJ2-1; 14 positions agree with TRBD2. The CDR3 length is 12 residues. V lost 4 bases, J lost 12 bases, and 2 bases stayed unmatched. The germline V gene has CDR1 SQVTM and CDR2 ANQGSEA.

This rearrangement joins TRBV7-3 to TRBJ2-5, with D possibly being TRBD2 (5 bases). Per the germline V gene, CDR1 is SGHTA and CDR2 is FQGTGA. This CDR3 has 13 residues. V shed 4 bases and J shed 4 bases, with 10 bases lying between them. This CDR3 reads CASSSGWGETQYF. The CDR3 DNA follows: TGTGCCAGCAGCTCGGGGTGGGGAGAGACCCAGTACTTC.

There are a few counts of this clone. Compared with germline, one end of the junction differs, possibly owing to a read error. The CDR3 loop is CASRLGSGLGEYGYTF. The DNA of the CDR3 is TGTGCCAGCAGATTGGGGTCGGGATTAGGGGAGTATGGCTACACCTTC. The J gene is TRBJ1-2, the V gene TRBV5-5; D may be TRBD1 (5 bases). The CDR3 is made up of 16 amino acids. Germline values: CDR1 SGHKS, CDR2 YYEKEE (reference sequence).

In its sample, this clone is medium-sized. V is TRBV5-1 and J is TRBJ2-1; D call uncertain. The CDR3 loop spans 14 amino acids. V dropped 5 bases and J dropped 4 bases, with 13 bases sitting between them. Germline V gene data show CDR1 as SGHRS and CDR2 as YFSETQ. DNA for the CDR3: TGCGCCAGCAGTGGGTCGGTTCTATACAATGAGCAGTTCTTC. Residues: CASSGSVLYNEQFF.

The J gene is TRBJ2-1, the V gene TRBV27; D possibly corresponds to TRBD1 (5 bases). V gave up 5 bases and J gave up 7 bases, with 12 bases separating them. This CDR3 region has 13 residues. Germline loops: CDR1 MNHEY, CDR2 SMNVEV (reference sequence). Written as DNA, the CDR3 is TGTGCCAGCAGTAGTGGGGCTAGGAATGAGCAGTTCTTC. Protein sequence: CASSSGARNEQFF.